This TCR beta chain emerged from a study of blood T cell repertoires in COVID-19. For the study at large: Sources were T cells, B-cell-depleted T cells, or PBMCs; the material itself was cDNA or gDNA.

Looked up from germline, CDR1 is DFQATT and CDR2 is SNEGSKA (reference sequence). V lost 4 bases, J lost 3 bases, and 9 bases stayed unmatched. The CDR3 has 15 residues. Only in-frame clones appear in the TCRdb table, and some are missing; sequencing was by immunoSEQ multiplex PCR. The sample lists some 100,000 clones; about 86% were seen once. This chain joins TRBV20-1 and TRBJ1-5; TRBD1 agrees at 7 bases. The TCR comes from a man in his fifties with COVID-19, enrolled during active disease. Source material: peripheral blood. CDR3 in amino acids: CSAIEGASINQPQHF. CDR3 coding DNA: TGCAGTGCTATTGAGGGGGCCTCTATCAATCAGCCCCAGCATTTT.